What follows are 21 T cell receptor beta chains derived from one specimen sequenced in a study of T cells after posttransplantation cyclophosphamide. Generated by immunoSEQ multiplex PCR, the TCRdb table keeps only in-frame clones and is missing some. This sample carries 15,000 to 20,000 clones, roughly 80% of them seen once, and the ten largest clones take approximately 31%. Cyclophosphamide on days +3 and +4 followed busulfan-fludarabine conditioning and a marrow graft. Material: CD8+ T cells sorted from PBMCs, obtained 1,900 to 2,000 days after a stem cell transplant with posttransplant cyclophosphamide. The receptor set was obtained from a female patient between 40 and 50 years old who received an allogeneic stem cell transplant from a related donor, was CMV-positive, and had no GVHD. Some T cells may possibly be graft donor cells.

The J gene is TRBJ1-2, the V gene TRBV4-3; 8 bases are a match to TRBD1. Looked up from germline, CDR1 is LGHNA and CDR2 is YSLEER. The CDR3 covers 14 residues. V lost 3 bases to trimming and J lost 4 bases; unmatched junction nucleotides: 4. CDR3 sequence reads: CASSHGQGIYGYTF. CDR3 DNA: TGCGCCAGCAGCCATGGACAGGGCATCTATGGCTACACCTTC.

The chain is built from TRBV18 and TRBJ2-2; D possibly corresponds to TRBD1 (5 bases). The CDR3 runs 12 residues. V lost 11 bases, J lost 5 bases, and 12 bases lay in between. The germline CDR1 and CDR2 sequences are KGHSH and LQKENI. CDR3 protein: CAGPTATGELFF. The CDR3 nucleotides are TGTGCCGGGCCGACAGCGACCGGGGAGCTGTTTTTT.

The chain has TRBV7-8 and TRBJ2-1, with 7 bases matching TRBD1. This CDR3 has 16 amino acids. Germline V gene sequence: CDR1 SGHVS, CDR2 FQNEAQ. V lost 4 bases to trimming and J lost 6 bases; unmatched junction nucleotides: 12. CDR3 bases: TGTGCCAGCAGCTCACCGGGACAGAGCAGCGGCAATGAGCAGTTCTTC. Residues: CASSSPGQSSGNEQFF.

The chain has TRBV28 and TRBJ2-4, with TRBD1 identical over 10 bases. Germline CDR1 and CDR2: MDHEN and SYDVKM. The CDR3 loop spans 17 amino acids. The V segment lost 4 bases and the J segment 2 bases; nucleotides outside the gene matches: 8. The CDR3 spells CASSSGTGARTKNIQYF. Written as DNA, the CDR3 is TGTGCCAGCAGTTCCGGGACAGGGGCTAGAACCAAAAACATTCAGTACTTC.

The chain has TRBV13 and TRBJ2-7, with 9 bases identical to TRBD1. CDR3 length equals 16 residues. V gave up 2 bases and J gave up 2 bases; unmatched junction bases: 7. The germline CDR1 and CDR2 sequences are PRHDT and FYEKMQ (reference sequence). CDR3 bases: TGTGCCAGCAGCTTATTGGTGGGACAGGGAACCTACGAGCAGTACTTC. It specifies CASSLLVGQGTYEQYF.

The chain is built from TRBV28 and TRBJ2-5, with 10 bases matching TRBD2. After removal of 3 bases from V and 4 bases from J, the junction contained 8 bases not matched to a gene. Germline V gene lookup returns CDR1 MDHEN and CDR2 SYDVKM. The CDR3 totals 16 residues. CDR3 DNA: TGTGCCAGCAGTTTGATGCTAGCGGGGGAGGGAGAGACCCAGTACTTC. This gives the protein CASSLMLAGEGETQYF.

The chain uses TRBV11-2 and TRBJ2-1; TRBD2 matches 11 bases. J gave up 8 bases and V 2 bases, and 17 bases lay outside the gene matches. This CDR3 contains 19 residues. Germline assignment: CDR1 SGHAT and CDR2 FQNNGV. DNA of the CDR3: TGTGCCAGCAGCTTAATCTTGTCCAATAGCGGGGGGGCTTTCGATGAGCAGTTCTTC. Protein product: CASSLILSNSGGAFDEQFF.

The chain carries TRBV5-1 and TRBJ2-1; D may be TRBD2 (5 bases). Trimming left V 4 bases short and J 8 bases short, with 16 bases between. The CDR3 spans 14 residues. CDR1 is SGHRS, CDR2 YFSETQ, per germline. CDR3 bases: TGCGCCAGCAGCCACCGGGGTTTGGATGATGAGCAGTTCTTC. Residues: CASSHRGLDDEQFF.

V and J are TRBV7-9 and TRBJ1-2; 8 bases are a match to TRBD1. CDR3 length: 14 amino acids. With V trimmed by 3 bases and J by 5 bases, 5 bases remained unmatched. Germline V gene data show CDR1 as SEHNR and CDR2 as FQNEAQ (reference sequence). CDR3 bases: TGTGCCAGCAGCTTCCCGGACAGGGATTATGGCTACACCTTC. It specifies CASSFPDRDYGYTF.

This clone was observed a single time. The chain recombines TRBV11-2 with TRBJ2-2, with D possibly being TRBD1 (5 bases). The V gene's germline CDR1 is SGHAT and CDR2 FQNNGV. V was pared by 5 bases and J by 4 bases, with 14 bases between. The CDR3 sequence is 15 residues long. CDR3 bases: TGTGCCAGCAGCGGGGCAGGGTTCGGCACCGGGGAGCTGTTTTTT. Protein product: CASSGAGFGTGELFF. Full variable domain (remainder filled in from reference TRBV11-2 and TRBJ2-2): EAGVAQSPRYKIIEKRQSVAFWCNPISGHATLYWYQQILGQGPKLLIQFQNNGVVDDSQLPKDRFSAERLKGVDSTLKIQPAKLEDSAVYLCASSGAGFGTGELFFGEGSRLTVL.

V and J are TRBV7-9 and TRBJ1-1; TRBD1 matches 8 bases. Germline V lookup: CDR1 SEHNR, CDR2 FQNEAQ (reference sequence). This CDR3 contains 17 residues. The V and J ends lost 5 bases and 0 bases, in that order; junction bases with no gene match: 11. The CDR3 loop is CASSRAGQGRMNTEAFF. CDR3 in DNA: TGTGCCAGCAGCCGAGCTGGACAGGGCCGGATGAACACTGAAGCTTTCTTT. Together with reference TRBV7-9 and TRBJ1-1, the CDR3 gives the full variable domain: DTGVSQNPRHKITKRGQNVTFRCDPISEHNRLYWYRQTLGQGPEFLTYFQNEAQLEKSRLLSDRFSAERPKGSFSTLEIQRTEQGDSAMYLCASSRAGQGRMNTEAFFGQGTRLTVV.

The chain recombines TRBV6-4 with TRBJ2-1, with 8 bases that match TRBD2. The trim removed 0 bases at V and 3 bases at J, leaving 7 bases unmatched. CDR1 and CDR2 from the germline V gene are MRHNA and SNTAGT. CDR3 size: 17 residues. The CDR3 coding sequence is TGTGCCAGCAGTGACTCCGTCTCGGGGGGGGGCTACAATGAGCAGTTCTTC. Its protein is CASSDSVSGGGYNEQFF.

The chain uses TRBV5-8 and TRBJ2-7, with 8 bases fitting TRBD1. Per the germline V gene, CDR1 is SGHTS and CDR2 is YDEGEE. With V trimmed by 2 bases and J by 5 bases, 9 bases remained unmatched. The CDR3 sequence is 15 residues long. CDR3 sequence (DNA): TGTGCCAGCAGCTTACTGACAGGGGAGGTACACGAGCAGTACTTC. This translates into CASSLLTGEVHEQYF.

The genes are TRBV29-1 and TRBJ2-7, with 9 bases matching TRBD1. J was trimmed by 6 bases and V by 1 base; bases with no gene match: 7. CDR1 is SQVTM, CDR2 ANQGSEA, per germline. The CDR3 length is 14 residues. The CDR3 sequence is CSVEGTGEYGEQYF. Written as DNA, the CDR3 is TGCAGCGTTGAAGGGACAGGGGAATACGGCGAGCAGTACTTC.

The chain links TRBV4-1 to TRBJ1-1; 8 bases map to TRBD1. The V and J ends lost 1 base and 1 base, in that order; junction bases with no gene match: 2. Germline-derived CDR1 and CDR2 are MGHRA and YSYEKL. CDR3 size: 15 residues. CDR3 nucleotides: TGCGCCAGCAGCCAAGCCGGGACAGGGAACACTGAAGCTTTCTTT. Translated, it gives CASSQAGTGNTEAFF.

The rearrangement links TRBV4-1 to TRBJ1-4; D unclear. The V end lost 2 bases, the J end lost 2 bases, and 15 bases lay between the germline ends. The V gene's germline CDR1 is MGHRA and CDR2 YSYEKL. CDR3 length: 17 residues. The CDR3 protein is CASSQPGEGATNEKLFF. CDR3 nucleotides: TGCGCCAGCAGCCAACCCGGGGAGGGTGCGACTAATGAAAAACTGTTTTTT.

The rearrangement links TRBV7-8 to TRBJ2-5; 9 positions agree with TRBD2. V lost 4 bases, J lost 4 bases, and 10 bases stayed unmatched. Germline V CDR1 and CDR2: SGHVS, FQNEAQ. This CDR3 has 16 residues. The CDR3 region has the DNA TGTGCCAGCAGCTGGACCGGGACTAGCATTGGAGAGACCCAGTACTTC. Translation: CASSWTGTSIGETQYF.

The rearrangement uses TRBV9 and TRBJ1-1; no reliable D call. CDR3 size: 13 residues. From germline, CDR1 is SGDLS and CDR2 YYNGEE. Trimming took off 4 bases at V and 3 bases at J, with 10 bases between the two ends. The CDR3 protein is CASSPLPDTEAFF. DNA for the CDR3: TGTGCCAGCAGCCCCCTCCCAGACACTGAAGCTTTCTTT.

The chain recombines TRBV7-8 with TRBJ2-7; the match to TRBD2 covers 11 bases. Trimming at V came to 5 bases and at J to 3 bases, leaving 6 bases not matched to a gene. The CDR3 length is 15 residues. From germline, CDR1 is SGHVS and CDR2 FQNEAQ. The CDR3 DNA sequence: TGTGCCAGCAGCGTGGGACTAGCGGCCCACTACGAGCAGTACTTC. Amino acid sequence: CASSVGLAAHYEQYF.

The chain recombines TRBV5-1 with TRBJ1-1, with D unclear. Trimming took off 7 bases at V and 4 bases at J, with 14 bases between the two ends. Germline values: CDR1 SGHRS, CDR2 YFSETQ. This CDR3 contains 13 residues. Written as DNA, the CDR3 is TGCGCCAGCTCTCGTACGGGAACCACTGAAGCTTTCTTT. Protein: CASSRTGTTEAFF.

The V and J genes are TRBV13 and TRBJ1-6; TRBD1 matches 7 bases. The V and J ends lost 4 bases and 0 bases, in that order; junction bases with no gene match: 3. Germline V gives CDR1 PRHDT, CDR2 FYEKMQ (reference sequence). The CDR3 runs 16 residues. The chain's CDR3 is CASSSTGSSYNSPLHF. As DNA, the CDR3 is TGTGCCAGCAGCTCGACAGGGAGCTCCTATAATTCACCCCTCCACTTT.